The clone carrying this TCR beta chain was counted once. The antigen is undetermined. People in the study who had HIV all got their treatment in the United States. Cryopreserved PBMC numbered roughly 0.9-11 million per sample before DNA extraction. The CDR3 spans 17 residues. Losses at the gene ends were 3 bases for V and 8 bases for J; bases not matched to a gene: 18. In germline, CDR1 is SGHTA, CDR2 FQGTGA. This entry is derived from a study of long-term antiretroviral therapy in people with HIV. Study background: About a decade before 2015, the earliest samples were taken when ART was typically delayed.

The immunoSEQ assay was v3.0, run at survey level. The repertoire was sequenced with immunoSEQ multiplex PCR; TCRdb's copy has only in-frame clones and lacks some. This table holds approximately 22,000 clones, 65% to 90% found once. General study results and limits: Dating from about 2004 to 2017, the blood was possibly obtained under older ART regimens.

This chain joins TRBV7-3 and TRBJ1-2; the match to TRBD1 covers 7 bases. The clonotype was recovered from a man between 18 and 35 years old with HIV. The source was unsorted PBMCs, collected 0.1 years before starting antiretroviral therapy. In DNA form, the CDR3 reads TGTGCCAGCAGCTTGTACTATTACAGGGAGAAGACAGGGGGCTACACCTTC. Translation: CASSLYYYREKTGGYTF.